These 17 T cell receptor beta chains were sequenced from one sample in a study of control samples from healthy donors and cancer patients. TCRdb's copy holds only in-frame clones and misses some; the assay was immunoSEQ multiplex PCR. The sample has 120,000 to 150,000 clones, approximately 91% seen once. What was sequenced was blood. The receptor source for this set is a man aged 25-45 years in good health.

This sequence joins TRBV11-3 and TRBJ1-4; TRBD1 matches at 7 bases. Germline lookup yields CDR1 SGHNT and CDR2 YENEEA. The CDR3 extends over 15 amino acids. Trimming cost V 5 bases and J 0 bases; bases outside gene matches: 3. The DNA of the CDR3 is TGTGCCAGCAGCGCCGGACAGGCAACTAATGAAAAACTGTTTTTT. It is translated as CASSAGQATNEKLFF.

The V call is TRBV9, the J call TRBJ2-2; maybe TRBD2 (6 bases). CDR3 size: 16 residues. Germline V gene lookup returns CDR1 SGDLS and CDR2 YYNGEE. Trimming cost V 0 bases and J 3 bases, with 12 bases left between them. CDR3 nucleotides: TGTGCCAGCAGCGTAGACTTTAGCGGATACACCGGGGAGCTGTTTTTT. As protein: CASSVDFSGYTGELFF. Drawing the rest from reference TRBV9 and TRBJ2-2, the complete variable domain is DSGVTQTPKHLITATGQRVTLRCSPRSGDLSVYWYQQSLDQGLQFLIQYYNGEERAKGNILERFSAQQFPDLHSELNLSSLELGDSALYFCASSVDFSGYTGELFFGEGSRLTVL.

The gene calls are TRBV15 and TRBJ2-7; 10 bases line up with TRBD1. The CDR3 has 15 residues. The V gene's germline CDR1 is LNHNV and CDR2 YYDKDF (reference sequence). V lost 1 base, J lost 5 bases, and 5 bases stayed unmatched. This CDR3 reads CATSRARDRGNEQYF. The CDR3 coding sequence is TGTGCCACCAGCAGAGCCCGGGACAGGGGCAACGAGCAGTACTTC. Filled out from reference TRBV15 and TRBJ2-7, the complete variable domain reads DAMVIQNPRYQVTQFGKPVTLSCSQTLNHNVMYWYQQKSSQAPKLLFHYYDKDFNNEADTPDNFQSRRPNTSFCFLDIRSPGLGDTAMYLCATSRARDRGNEQYFGPGTRLTVT.

CDR3 DNA: TGTGCCAGCAGCGTAGGCGGGGGGGTCTACAATGAGCAGTTCTTC. Its translation: CASSVGGGVYNEQFF. The chain couples TRBV9 to TRBJ2-1; TRBD2 aligns across 9 bases. Trimming took 0 bases from V and 3 from J; bases not matched to a gene: 1. CDR3 size: 15 residues. Germline lookup yields CDR1 SGDLS and CDR2 YYNGEE.

The chain uses TRBV28 and TRBJ1-5; TRBD1 aligns across 7 bases. Trimming at V came to 8 bases and at J to 2 bases, leaving 9 bases not matched to a gene. The CDR3 is 15 amino acids. Germline lookup yields CDR1 MDHEN and CDR2 SYDVKM. CDR3 residues: CASHRGPRGNQPQHF. In DNA form, the CDR3 reads TGTGCCAGCCACAGGGGACCGCGGGGCAATCAGCCCCAGCATTTT.

The rearrangement joins TRBV7-2 to TRBJ1-2; possibly TRBD1 for D (5 bases). V gave up 1 base and J gave up 4 bases, with 13 bases separating them. From germline, CDR1 is SGHTA and CDR2 FQGNSA. The CDR3 is 15 residues long. CDR3 in DNA: TGTGCCAGCAGCTTAGAGGGACTCGGCATCTATGGCTACACCTTC. Translation gives CASSLEGLGIYGYTF.

The V gene is TRBV24-1, the J gene TRBJ1-2, with 7 positions matching TRBD1. This CDR3 spans 14 amino acids. Trimming cost V 1 base and J 8 bases; bases outside gene matches: 6. From germline, CDR1 is KGHDR and CDR2 SFDVKD. The CDR3 DNA sequence: TGTGCCACCAGTGATTTTAAGAGGGGGCAAGGCTACACCTTC. It encodes CATSDFKRGQGYTF.

This clone was seen a single time. Other DNA variants within this sample encode the same CDR3. The chain couples TRBV5-1 to TRBJ2-7; D is undetermined. The germline V and J ends were trimmed by 0 bases and 1 base, with 5 bases remaining between them. Germline lookup yields CDR1 SGHRS and CDR2 YFSETQ. CDR3 length equals 13 residues. CDR3 nucleotide sequence: TGCGCCAGCAGCTTGGTGGGTTCCTACGAGCAGTACTTC. This translates into CASSLVGSYEQYF.

The chain recombines TRBV6-5 with TRBJ2-3; TRBD1 might be the D (6 bases). The germline CDR1 and CDR2 sequences are MNHEY and SVGAGI. Trimming shortened V by 5 bases and J by 1 base, and 13 bases separated the two germline ends. The CDR3 totals 15 residues. The CDR3, as DNA: TGTGCCAGCAGTCATATAGGGGGTGGCACAGATACGCAGTATTTT. This translates into CASSHIGGGTDTQYF.

This CDR3 reads CASSQEGGSGEKLFF. CDR3 coding DNA: TGCGCCAGCAGCCAAGAAGGAGGGTCGGGAGAAAAACTGTTTTTT. The V and J genes are TRBV4-3 and TRBJ1-4; D is unclear. Germline assignment: CDR1 LGHNA and CDR2 YSLEER. V lost 0 bases to trimming and J lost 8 bases, with 13 bases between them. The CDR3 totals 15 residues.

J is TRBJ1-5 and V is TRBV15; tentatively, D is TRBD1 (5 bases). This CDR3 has 14 amino acids. Trimming removed 0 bases from V and 5 bases from J, with 8 bases in between. CDR1 and CDR2 (germline): LNHNV, YYDKDF (reference sequence). The CDR3 is CATSRDRVDQPQHF. The CDR3, as DNA: TGTGCCACCAGCAGAGACAGGGTGGATCAGCCCCAGCATTTT. The variable domain in full, with the rest retrieved from reference TRBV15 and TRBJ1-5, is DAMVIQNPRYQVTQFGKPVTLSCSQTLNHNVMYWYQQKSSQAPKLLFHYYDKDFNNEADTPDNFQSRRPNTSFCFLDIRSPGLGDTAMYLCATSRDRVDQPQHFGDGTRLSIL.

Here the CDR3 DNA reads TGTGCCAGCAGCCAAGCTGTCAGGTCATTACCGCCTCCCTACGAGCAGTACTTC. Amino acid sequence: CASSQAVRSLPPPYEQYF. The gene calls are TRBV3-1 (or the pseudogene TRBV3-2) and TRBJ2-7; D is unclear. Between the trimmed V and J ends, which lost 1 base and 2 bases, there was a span of 21 bases. The CDR3 runs 18 residues. Germline-derived CDR1 and CDR2 are LGHDT and YNNKEL (reference sequence).

This chain links TRBV4-3 with TRBJ2-7, with TRBD1 matching over 8 bases. Germline assignment: CDR1 LGHNA and CDR2 YSLEER. The CDR3 covers 15 residues. J gave up 4 bases and V 0 bases, and 5 bases lay outside the gene matches. The DNA for the CDR3 is TGCGCCAGCAGCCAAGAAGGACAGGGCGTATACGAGCAGTACTTC. It encodes CASSQEGQGVYEQYF.

V and J are TRBV9 and TRBJ2-5, with D possibly TRBD1 on 6 matching bases. Looked up from germline, CDR1 is SGDLS and CDR2 is YYNGEE. The CDR3 spans 14 residues. V lost 3 bases, J lost 1 base, and 10 bases lay in between. The CDR3 nucleotides are TGTGCCAGCAGCGGGGGGACAAGCCAAGAGACCCAGTACTTC. Protein sequence: CASSGGTSQETQYF.

This clone was detected only once. The chain uses TRBV7-9 and TRBJ1-5; D not certain. The germline V gene encodes CDR1 SEHNR and CDR2 FQNEAQ (reference sequence). The CDR3 length is 16 residues. Trimming left V 1 base short and J 4 bases short, with 14 bases between. The CDR3 protein is CASSLERADGNQPQHF. The CDR3 DNA reads as TGTGCCAGCAGCTTAGAAAGGGCAGACGGGAATCAGCCCCAGCATTTT.

The rearrangement links TRBV5-1 to TRBJ1-2; D is unclear. The CDR3 has 13 residues. CDR1 is SGHRS, CDR2 YFSETQ, per germline. Between the trimmed V and J ends, which lost 2 bases and 2 bases, there was a span of 7 bases. CDR3: CASSFLVNYGYTF. CDR3 nucleotides: TGCGCCAGCAGCTTCCTTGTAAACTATGGCTACACCTTC. Looking up the rest from reference TRBV5-1 and TRBJ1-2 gives the full variable domain: KAGVTQTPRYLIKTRGQQVTLSCSPISGHRSVSWYQQTPGQGLQFLFEYFSETQRNKGNFPGRFSGRQFSNSRSEMNVSTLELGDSALYLCASSFLVNYGYTFGSGTRLTVV.

This chain connects TRBV9 to TRBJ1-1; no clear D. V was trimmed by 0 bases and J by 6 bases, leaving 9 bases between them. Germline CDR1 is SGDLS and CDR2 is YYNGEE. CDR3 length: 13 residues. The CDR3 protein is CASSVGGRSEAFF. CDR3 nucleotides: TGTGCCAGCAGCGTAGGAGGGCGTTCTGAAGCTTTCTTT.